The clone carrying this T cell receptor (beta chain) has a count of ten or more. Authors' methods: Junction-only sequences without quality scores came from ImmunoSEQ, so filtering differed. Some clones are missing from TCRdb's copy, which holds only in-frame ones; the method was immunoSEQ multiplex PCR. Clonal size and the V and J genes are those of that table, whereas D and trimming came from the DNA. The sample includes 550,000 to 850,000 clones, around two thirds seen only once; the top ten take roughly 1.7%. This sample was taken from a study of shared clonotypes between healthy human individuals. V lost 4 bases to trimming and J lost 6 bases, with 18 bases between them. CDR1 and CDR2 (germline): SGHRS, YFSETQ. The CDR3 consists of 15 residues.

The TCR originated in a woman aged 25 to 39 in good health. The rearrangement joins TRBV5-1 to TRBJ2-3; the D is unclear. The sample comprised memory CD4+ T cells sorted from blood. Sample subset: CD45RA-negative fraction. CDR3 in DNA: TGCGCCAGCAGCCCCGGCCTCTTCAACGAGGATACGCAGTATTTT. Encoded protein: CASSPGLFNEDTQYF.